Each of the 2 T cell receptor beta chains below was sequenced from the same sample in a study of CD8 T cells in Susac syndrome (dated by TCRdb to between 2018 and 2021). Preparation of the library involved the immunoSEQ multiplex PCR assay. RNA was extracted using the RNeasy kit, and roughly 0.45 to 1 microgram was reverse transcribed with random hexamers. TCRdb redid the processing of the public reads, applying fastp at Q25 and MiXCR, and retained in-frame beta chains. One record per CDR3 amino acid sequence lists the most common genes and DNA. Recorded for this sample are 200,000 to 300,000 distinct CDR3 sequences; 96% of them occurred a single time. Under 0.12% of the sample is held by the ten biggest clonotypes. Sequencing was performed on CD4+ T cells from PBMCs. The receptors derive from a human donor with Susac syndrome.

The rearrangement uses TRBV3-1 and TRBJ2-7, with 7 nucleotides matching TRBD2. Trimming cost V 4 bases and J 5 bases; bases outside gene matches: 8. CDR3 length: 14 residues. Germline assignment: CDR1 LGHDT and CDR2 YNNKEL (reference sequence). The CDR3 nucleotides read TGTGCCAGCAGCCTACGGGGACTACCTAACGAGCAGTACTTC. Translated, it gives CASSLRGLPNEQYF.

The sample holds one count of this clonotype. The CDR3 DNA reads TGTGCCAGCAGTTTGGTTGGACCTAGGAACACCGGGGAGCTGTTTTTT. Translating gives CASSLVGPRNTGELFF. The J gene is TRBJ2-2, the V gene TRBV12-3 or TRBV12-4; D not certain. V was shortened by 3 bases and J by 1 base, with 12 bases between the two germline ends. The CDR3 is made up of 16 amino acids.